One sample yielded the 20 T cell receptor beta chains listed below, sequenced in a study of T cell responses to AZD1222 COVID-19 vaccine. Libraries were prepared by immunoSEQ multiplex PCR; TCRdb keeps only in-frame clonotypes and omits some of them. The sample has 100,000 to 150,000 clones; roughly 92% are singletons. The sequenced sample was peripheral blood, obtained 28 days after the second AZD1222 dose. All receptors come from an adult who received the AZD1222 COVID-19 vaccine.

Comment on this clone: This sample includes further DNA sequences coding for the same CDR3. The chain uses TRBV20-1 and TRBJ1-2, with D possibly matching TRBD1 (6 bases). In germline, CDR1 is DFQATT, CDR2 SNEGSKA (reference sequence). The V end lost 1 base, the J end lost 8 bases, and 8 bases lay between the germline ends. CDR3 length: 11 amino acids. CDR3 loop: CSARAGQGYTF. The CDR3, as DNA: TGCAGTGCTAGAGCCGGACAGGGCTACACCTTC.

J is TRBJ1-5 and V is TRBV7-9; D possibly corresponds to TRBD1 (5 bases). The V end lost 3 bases, the J end lost 4 bases, and 7 bases lay between the germline ends. This CDR3 is 13 amino acids long. Germline values: CDR1 SEHNR, CDR2 FQNEAQ (reference sequence). In nucleotides, the CDR3 is TGTGCCAGCAGCTTTGAGGGGAATCAGCCCCAGCATTTT. Its protein product is CASSFEGNQPQHF.

This chain uses TRBV29-1 with TRBJ2-1, with no clear D. Per the germline V gene, CDR1 is SQVTM and CDR2 is ANQGSEA. Trimming removed 7 bases at V and 3 bases at J, with 10 bases between. This CDR3 comprises 12 residues. The CDR3 DNA follows: TGCAGCGGCGCGCCACACTACAATGAGCAGTTCTTC. Its translation is CSGAPHYNEQFF.

The V call is TRBV10-3, the J call TRBJ1-2, with 8 nucleotides matching TRBD1. This CDR3 has 13 residues. The V gene end was trimmed by 3 bases and the J gene end by 8 bases; junction bases not matched to a gene: 5. Germline V CDR1 and CDR2: ENHRY, SYGVKD. The CDR3 region is CAISDGRGQGYTF. DNA for the CDR3: TGTGCCATCAGTGATGGCAGGGGGCAAGGCTACACCTTC.

This clone has just a few counts. This chain uses TRBV5-6 with TRBJ1-2; D call uncertain. The V gene lost 5 bases and the J gene lost 4 bases, with 15 bases spanning the gap. Germline-derived CDR1 and CDR2 are SGHDT and YYEEEE. The CDR3 is 14 residues long. CDR3 sequence: CASREEPTFYGYTF. CDR3 DNA sequence: TGTGCCAGCAGGGAGGAACCAACCTTCTATGGCTACACCTTC. The full variable domain, in which reference TRBV5-6 and TRBJ1-2 provide the parts outside the CDR3, is DAGVTQSPTHLIKTRGQQVTLRCSPKSGHDTVSWYQQALGQGPQFIFQYYEEEERQRGNFPDRFSGHQFPNYSSELNVNALLLGDSALYLCASREEPTFYGYTFGSGTRLTVV.

This clone was recorded only once. The J gene is TRBJ2-1, the V gene TRBV30; D tentatively fits TRBD1 or TRBD2 (5 bases each). The V and J ends lost 4 bases and 2 bases respectively, with 9 bases between them. The germline CDR1 and CDR2 sequences are GTSNPN and SVGIG (reference sequence). The CDR3 runs 13 residues. DNA for the CDR3: TGTGCCTGGAACCAGGGAGCCTACAATGAGCAGTTCTTC. Translation gives CAWNQGAYNEQFF.

The chain is built from TRBV11-3 and TRBJ2-2; 7 bases match TRBD1. Germline V CDR1 and CDR2: SGHNT, YENEEA. V shed 0 bases and J 2 bases; nucleotides not matched to a gene: 6. The CDR3 has 17 residues. This CDR3 is CASSLDLGTVNTGELFF. In DNA, the CDR3 is TGTGCCAGCAGCTTAGATTTGGGGACAGTAAACACCGGGGAGCTGTTTTTT.

The chain carries TRBV19 and TRBJ1-4; D ambiguous. The CDR3 is made up of 13 amino acids. Per germline, CDR1 LNHDA and CDR2 SQIVND (reference sequence). V lost 7 bases and J 6 bases, leaving 12 bases between the germline ends. CDR3 sequence (DNA): TGTGCCAGTACTCCGGGAGGTTATGAAAAACTGTTTTTT. Translating it yields CASTPGGYEKLFF.

The chain carries TRBV5-1 and TRBJ2-1, with no clear D. The CDR3 extends over 16 amino acids. With 4 bases removed from V and 5 bases from J, the gap between germline ends came to 19 bases. Germline CDR1 and CDR2: SGHRS and YFSETQ. CDR3 bases: TGCGCCAGCAGCCAACACCCAACGTTAACAAACAATGAGCAGTTCTTC. Its protein product is CASSQHPTLTNNEQFF.

The chain has TRBV28 and TRBJ2-6; D perhaps matches TRBD2 (6 bases). Looked up from germline, CDR1 is MDHEN and CDR2 is SYDVKM. This CDR3 spans 17 amino acids. Between the trimmed V and J ends, which lost 5 bases and 4 bases, there was a span of 18 bases. The CDR3 DNA follows: TGTGCCAGCAGTCCTTCGGGGCGGGGTCCCGGGGCCAACGTCCTGACTTTC. This translates into CASSPSGRGPGANVLTF. The entire variable domain, with the rest obtained from reference TRBV28 and TRBJ2-6, is as follows: DVKVTQSSRYLVKRTGEKVFLECVQDMDHENMFWYRQDPGLGLRLIYFSYDVKMKEKGDIPEGYSVSREKKERFSLILESASTNQTSMYLCASSPSGRGPGANVLTFGAGSRLTVL.

The chain employs TRBV5-1 and TRBJ1-2; D perhaps matches TRBD1 (5 bases). V was trimmed by 0 bases and J by 9 bases, leaving 12 bases between them. CDR1 and CDR2 from the germline V gene are SGHRS and YFSETQ. The CDR3 loop spans 13 amino acids. For the CDR3, the DNA is TGCGCCAGCAGCTTGGGAGGGGATGTTAGCTACACCTTC. It codes for CASSLGGDVSYTF.

The chain joins TRBV19 to TRBJ1-5; no clear D gene. V lost 3 bases and J 3 bases, leaving 3 bases between the germline ends. CDR1 and CDR2 from the germline V gene are LNHDA and SQIVND (reference sequence). The CDR3 totals 12 residues. The CDR3 nucleotides are TGTGCCAGTAGTATGTCCAATCAGCCCCAGCATTTT. It codes for CASSMSNQPQHF.

This sequence joins TRBV19 and TRBJ1-3; D is uncertain. The V gene lost 6 bases and the J gene lost 1 base, with 4 bases spanning the gap. There are 12 residues in the CDR3. Germline CDR1 is LNHDA and CDR2 is SQIVND (reference sequence). CDR3 coding DNA: TGTGCCAGTAGCATGTCTGGAAACACCATATATTTT. Translating it yields CASSMSGNTIYF.

The chain joins TRBV2 to TRBJ1-1; D might be TRBD1 (5 bases). The CDR3 extends over 10 amino acids. Between the trimmed V and J ends, which lost 11 bases and 5 bases, there was a span of 9 bases. Germline V gene data show CDR1 as SNHLY and CDR2 as FYNNEI. CDR3 in amino acids: CASGVTEAFF. DNA of the CDR3: TGTGCCTCGGGGGTTACTGAAGCTTTCTTT.

The V and J genes are TRBV9 and TRBJ2-2; TRBD1 matches at 8 bases. V shed 2 bases, J shed 5 bases, and the junction held 8 bases outside the gene matches. This CDR3 is 16 amino acids long. The germline V gene encodes CDR1 SGDLS and CDR2 YYNGEE. The CDR3, as DNA: TGTGCCAGCAGCGTTCAGGGGGCTGTGGGGACCGGGGAGCTGTTTTTT. It specifies CASSVQGAVGTGELFF.

The J gene is TRBJ1-2, the V gene TRBV10-3, with 8 bases matching TRBD1. Looked up from germline, CDR1 is ENHRY and CDR2 is SYGVKD. J gave up 0 bases and V 3 bases, and 6 bases lay outside the gene matches. The CDR3 spans 16 residues. The CDR3 loop is CAISEPGTGANYGYTF. The CDR3 DNA reads as TGTGCCATCAGTGAACCGGGGACAGGTGCTAACTATGGCTACACCTTC.

The rearrangement uses TRBV7-7 and TRBJ2-1, with TRBD1 matching 9 bases. Trimming at V came to 1 base and at J to 12 bases, leaving 4 bases not matched to a gene. Germline loops: CDR1 SSHAT, CDR2 FNYEAQ (reference sequence). This CDR3 comprises 13 residues. The CDR3 protein is CASSLGGGQGQFF. DNA for the CDR3: TGTGCCAGCAGCTTAGGTGGGGGACAGGGGCAGTTCTTC. Variable domain in full (rest from reference TRBV7-7 and TRBJ2-1): GAGVSQSPRYKVTKRGQDVTLRCDPISSHATLYWYQQALGQGPEFLTYFNYEAQPDKSGLPSDRFSAERPEGSISTLTIQRTEQRDSAMYRCASSLGGGQGQFFGPGTRLTVL.

The chain is built from TRBV19 and TRBJ1-1; possibly TRBD1 for D (5 bases). Germline V CDR1 and CDR2: LNHDA, SQIVND (reference sequence). The V end lost 5 bases, the J end lost 7 bases, and 20 bases lay between the germline ends. The CDR3 has 15 residues. The CDR3 loop reads CASSSPPDSAYEAFF. CDR3 coding DNA: TGTGCCAGTAGTTCCCCGCCCGACAGCGCCTATGAAGCTTTCTTT.

The V and J genes are TRBV5-4 and TRBJ1-2; D perhaps matches TRBD1 (6 bases). Germline V lookup: CDR1 SGHNT, CDR2 YYREEE (reference sequence). Trimming took 3 bases from V and 2 from J, leaving 17 bases between them. The CDR3 loop spans 16 amino acids. The CDR3 here is CASSSTRLTGNYGYTF. The CDR3 nucleotides read TGTGCCAGCAGCTCGACCCGCCTTACAGGGAACTATGGCTACACCTTC.

This CDR3 reads CASSPPALGEQFF. CDR3 bases: TGTGCCAGTAGCCCGCCGGCCCTTGGGGAGCAGTTCTTC. J is TRBJ2-1 and V is TRBV19; no clear D gene. CDR1 is LNHDA, CDR2 SQIVND, per germline (reference sequence). This CDR3 has 13 residues. The V end lost 6 bases, the J end lost 10 bases, and 16 bases lay between the germline ends. The variable domain in full, completed from reference TRBV19 and TRBJ2-1, reads DGGITQSPKYLFRKEGQNVTLSCEQNLNHDAMYWYRQDPGQGLRLIYYSQIVNDFQKGDIAEGYSVSREKKESFPLTVTSAQKNPTAFYLCASSPPALGEQFFGPGTRLTVL.